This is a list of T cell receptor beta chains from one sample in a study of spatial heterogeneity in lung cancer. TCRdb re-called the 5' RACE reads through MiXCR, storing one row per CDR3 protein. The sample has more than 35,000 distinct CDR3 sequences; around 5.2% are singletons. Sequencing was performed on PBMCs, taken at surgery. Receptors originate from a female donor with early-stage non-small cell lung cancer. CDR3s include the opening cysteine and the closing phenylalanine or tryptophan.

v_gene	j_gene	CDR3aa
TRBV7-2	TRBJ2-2	CASSPGLAVLTGELFF
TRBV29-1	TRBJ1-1	CSGTKGSGTEAFF
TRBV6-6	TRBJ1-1	CASTQRQGATEAFF
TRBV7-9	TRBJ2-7	CASSPGHGDYGPEQYF
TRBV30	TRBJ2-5	CAWSVLGVRDQRGAQYF
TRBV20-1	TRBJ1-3	CSARARVGGNTIYF
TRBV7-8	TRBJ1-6	CASSLAGITTNSPLHF
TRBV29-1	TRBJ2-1	CSVEAGGGEQFF
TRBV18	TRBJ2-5	CASSPDRQETQYF
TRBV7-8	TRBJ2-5	CASSLAVTSGGTQETQYF
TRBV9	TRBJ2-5	CASSVAAGLGGETQYF
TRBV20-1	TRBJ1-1	CSGTGGTLVGTEAFF
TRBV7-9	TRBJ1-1	CASSLVGRGDMNTEAFF
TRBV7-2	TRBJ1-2	CASSLASGTANYGYTF
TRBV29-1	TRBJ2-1	CSVEASGRGGYSYNEQFF
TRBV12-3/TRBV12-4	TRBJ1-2	CASSPVRGRRMGNYGYTF
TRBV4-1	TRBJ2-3	CASSQEGSGATQYF
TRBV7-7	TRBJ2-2	CASSLGVAGELFF
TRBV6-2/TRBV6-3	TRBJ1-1	CASTAGPIPWNTEAFF
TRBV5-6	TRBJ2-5	CASSSSWGYQETQYF
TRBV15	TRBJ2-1	CATSGPGTSGVSYNEQFF
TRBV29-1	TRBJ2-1	CSALIRGEQFF
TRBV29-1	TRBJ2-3	CSVDSGLPSTDTQYF
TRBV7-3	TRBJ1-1	CASSLSGDTEAFF
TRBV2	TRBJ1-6	CASRGDTSGSPLHF
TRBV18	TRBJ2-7	CASSPAEIPLGQYF
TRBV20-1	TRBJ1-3	CSARDTRFGNTIYF
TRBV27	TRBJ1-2	CASKLDNSYGYTF
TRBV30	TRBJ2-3	CAWKRDILLTDTQYF
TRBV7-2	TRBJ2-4	CASSLGRGLAELAKNIQYF
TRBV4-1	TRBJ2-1	CASSQVAGVVNEQFF
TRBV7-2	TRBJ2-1	CASSTSRTSGQDNEQFF
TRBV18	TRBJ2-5	CASSPPSRGNLQETQYF
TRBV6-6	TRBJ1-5	CASIGTASNQPQHF
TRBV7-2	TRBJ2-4	CASSLARAVAKNIQYF
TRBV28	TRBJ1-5	CASKGPNQPQHF
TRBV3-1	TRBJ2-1	CASSHTPSGPYNEQFF
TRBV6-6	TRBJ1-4	CASSPREKLFF
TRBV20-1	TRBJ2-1	CSARDLSPRQYNEQFF
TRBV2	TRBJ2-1	CSSGGDFNEQFF
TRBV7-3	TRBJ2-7	CASSSRGGEQYF
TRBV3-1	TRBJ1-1	CASSQERGNTEAFF
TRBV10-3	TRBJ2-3	CAISPRQGTDTQYF
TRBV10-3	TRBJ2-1	CAITWDNSYNEQFF
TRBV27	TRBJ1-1	CASSPGGRGGTEAFF
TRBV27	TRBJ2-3	CASSHHAADTQYF
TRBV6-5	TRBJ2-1	CASSPTGIYNEQFF
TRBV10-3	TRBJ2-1	CAISDRRRASYNEQFF
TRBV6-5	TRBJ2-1	CASSQNRGPGRREFF
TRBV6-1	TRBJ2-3	CASRVGRTDQADTQYF
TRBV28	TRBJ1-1	CASSFGLNTEAFF